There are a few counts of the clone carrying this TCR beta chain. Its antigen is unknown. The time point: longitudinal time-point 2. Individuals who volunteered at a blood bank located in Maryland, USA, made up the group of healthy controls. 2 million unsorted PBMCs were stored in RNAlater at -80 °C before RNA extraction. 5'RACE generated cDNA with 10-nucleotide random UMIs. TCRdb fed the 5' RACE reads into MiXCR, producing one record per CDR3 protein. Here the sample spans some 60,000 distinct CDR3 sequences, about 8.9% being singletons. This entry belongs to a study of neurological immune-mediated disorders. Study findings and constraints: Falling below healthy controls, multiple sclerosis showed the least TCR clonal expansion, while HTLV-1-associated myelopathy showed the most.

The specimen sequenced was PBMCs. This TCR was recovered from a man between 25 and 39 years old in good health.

CDR3 amino acids: CASSSQGNTGELFF. The CDR3, as DNA: TGTGCCAGCAGCTCTCAGGGGAACACCGGGGAGCTGTTTTTT. V usage is TRBV14 and J usage is TRBJ2-2; D might be TRBD1 (5 bases). Between the trimmed V and J ends, which lost 5 bases and 1 base, there was a span of 8 bases. The CDR3 consists of 14 residues. Germline V gene sequence: CDR1 SGHDN, CDR2 FVKESK. Supplemented by reference TRBV14 and TRBJ2-2, the full variable domain reads EAGVTQFPSHSVIEKGQTVTLRCDPISGHDNLYWYRRVMGKEIKFLLHFVKESKQDESGMPNNRFLAERTGGTYSTLKVQPAELEDSGVYFCASSSQGNTGELFFGEGSRLTVL.